These T cell receptor beta chains were read from a single sample in a study of blood T cell repertoires in COVID-19. Profiling relied on immunoSEQ multiplex PCR, and the TCRdb table lists in-frame clones only, not all of them. The sample shows approximately 300,000 clones, roughly 90% of them seen only once. Sequencing was carried out using PBMCs or T cells enriched from blood (not recorded which). The origin of the receptors is a young woman who had recovered from COVID-19. Both conserved end residues are part of each CDR3. Fields, in order: D gene, V gene, clone size, J gene, CDR3 DNA, CDR3 protein. A D gene is named only where the DNA matches it firmly. Size is stated for part of the rows, as once, few or many counts, or as a class when the clone is expanded.

-	TRBV7-3	-	TRBJ1-6	TGTGCCAGCAGCTTAACCGGCAGGGGCAGCGGATATAATTCACCCCTCCACTTT	CASSLTGRGSGYNSPLHF
TRBD2	TRBV6-2/TRBV6-3	-	TRBJ2-1	TGTGCCAGCAGTACCCCGGGACTAGCGGGCTTCTACAATGAGCAGTTCTTC	CASSTPGLAGFYNEQFF
-	TRBV5-5	once	TRBJ1-1	TGTGCCAGCAGCTTGAGCGTCATGAACACTGAAGCTTTCTTT	CASSLSVMNTEAFF
TRBD2	TRBV9	-	TRBJ2-7	TGTGCCAGCAGCGTAGAACTCGGACTAGCGGGAGATCAGCAGTACTTC	CASSVELGLAGDQQYF
-	TRBV7-9	-	TRBJ2-2	TGTGCCAGCAGCCCCGAAGTTAGCCTTGGCCGGGAGCTGTTTTTT	CASSPEVSLGRELFF
-	TRBV5-6	-	TRBJ1-3	TGTGCCAGCAGCCCGGGGGGTAGTGGAAACACCATATATTTT	CASSPGGSGNTIYF
TRBD2	TRBV7-9	-	TRBJ2-1	TGTGCCAGCAGCTTGCGAGGCGGGAGGGACTACAATGAGCAGTTCTTC	CASSLRGGRDYNEQFF
TRBD1	TRBV19	-	TRBJ2-1	TGTGCCAGTAGTATATTACAGGGGGGTTACAATGAGCAGTTCTTC	CASSILQGGYNEQFF
-	TRBV5-1	-	TRBJ1-1	TGCGCCAGCAGCTTGGGGCCCCCTCGGGGGAACACTGAAGCTTTCTTT	CASSLGPPRGNTEAFF
-	TRBV10-3	-	TRBJ1-1	TGTGCCAACAAACAGGGATTGAACACTGAAGCTTTCTTT	CANKQGLNTEAFF
TRBD2	TRBV7-2	-	TRBJ2-7	TGTGCCAGCAGCCCCAGCGGGGGGACCACCTACGAGCAGTACTTC	CASSPSGGTTYEQYF
-	TRBV5-6	-	TRBJ2-7	TGTGCCAGCAGCGGTAATACGGGATCCGAGCAGTACTTC	CASSGNTGSEQYF
TRBD1	TRBV25-1	-	TRBJ1-2	TGTGCCAGCAGTCTAGGACAGGGGAACTATGGCTACACCTTC	CASSLGQGNYGYTF
-	TRBV6-1	-	TRBJ1-2	TGTGCCAGCAGTGAAGGGCACCTCTATGGCTACACCTTC	CASSEGHLYGYTF
TRBD1	TRBV5-1	once	TRBJ2-1	TGCGCCAGCAGCTCGGGACAGTCCTACAATGAGCAGTTCTTC	CASSSGQSYNEQFF
TRBD2	TRBV6-2/TRBV6-3	-	TRBJ2-5	TGTGCCAGCACTTATACCGGGAGGAATCGGGAGACCCAGTACTTC	CASTYTGRNRETQYF
-	TRBV7-2	-	TRBJ2-7	TGTGCCAGCGGGGTGGGGGGTAAATCCTACGAGCAGTACTTC	CASGVGGKSYEQYF
-	TRBV5-3	-	TRBJ2-7	TGTGCCAGAAGCTTGTGGACATACTACGAGCAGTACTTC	CARSLWTYYEQYF
-	TRBV7-8	-	TRBJ1-1	TGTGCCAGCAGCTCTCGGACGGGAGGGGCCACTGAAGCTTTCTTT	CASSSRTGGATEAFF
-	TRBV30	-	TRBJ2-5	TGTGCCTGGAAGGGCGGGGAAGAGACCCAGTACTTC	CAWKGGEETQYF
-	TRBV6-6	-	TRBJ2-1	TGTGCCAGCAGTTACCAGGGTCCAAAAAAGGATGAGCAGTTCTTC	CASSYQGPKKDEQFF
TRBD1	TRBV24-1	-	TRBJ2-7	TGTGCCACCAGTACGGCGACAGGGTCCTACGAGCAGTACTTC	CATSTATGSYEQYF
-	TRBV28	-	TRBJ1-2	TGTGCCAGCAATGGTTTGGGCTACTATGGCTACACCTTC	CASNGLGYYGYTF
-	TRBV28	once	TRBJ1-1	TGTGCCAGCAGAACCGGGTCGGTGGACACTGAAGCTTTCTTT	CASRTGSVDTEAFF
TRBD1	TRBV19	few	TRBJ2-5	TGTGCCAGTAGTAGCGGACAGGGGGCAGAGACCCAGTACTTC	CASSSGQGAETQYF
TRBD1	TRBV28	-	TRBJ2-2	TGTGCCAGCAGTTTAAGGGACAGGGACACCGGGGAGCTGTTTTTT	CASSLRDRDTGELFF
-	TRBV7-9	-	TRBJ1-2	TGTGCCAGCAGCCGAGATAACTATGGCTACACCTTC	CASSRDNYGYTF
-	TRBV28	-	TRBJ1-4	TGTGCCAGCAGTCCTCCACCCACCAGGGGTGGTTCAACTAATGAAAAACTGTTTTTT	CASSPPPTRGGSTNEKLFF
-	TRBV27	-	TRBJ1-1	TGTGCCAGCAGTTTAGGCAGGGCCACTGAAGCTTTCTTT	CASSLGRATEAFF
TRBD2	TRBV7-3	-	TRBJ2-7	TGTGCCAGCAGCTTAGCGGGAGGCCCCGAGCAGTACTTC	CASSLAGGPEQYF
-	TRBV6-2/TRBV6-3	-	TRBJ1-6	TGTGCCAGCAGTTACGAGAATTCACCCCTCCACTTT	CASSYENSPLHF
TRBD1	TRBV3-1/TRBV3-2	-	TRBJ2-1	TGTGCCAGCAGCCAAGATCCACAGGGGTGGGATGAGCAGTTCTTC	CASSQDPQGWDEQFF
-	TRBV2	-	TRBJ2-3	TGTGCCAGCAGTGTTCAAATGGGGGCCACAGATACGCAGTATTTT	CASSVQMGATDTQYF
-	TRBV27	-	TRBJ1-1	TGTGCCAGCAGTTCGACAGTACTGAACACTGAAGCTTTCTTT	CASSSTVLNTEAFF
TRBD1	TRBV5-6	-	TRBJ1-1	TGTGCCAGCAGCTTGACAGGGGTCGACACTGAAGCTTTCTTT	CASSLTGVDTEAFF
-	TRBV24-1	-	TRBJ2-7	TGTGCCACCAGTGAAGGGGCCTCCTACGAGCAGTACTTC	CATSEGASYEQYF
-	TRBV27	-	TRBJ1-6	TGTGCCAGCAGTTTCCGACAAGTTCCGAGCTCCTATAATTCACCCCTCCACTTT	CASSFRQVPSSYNSPLHF
-	TRBV28	-	TRBJ1-5	TGTGCCAGCAGTCCTAGGCTGGGCAATCAGCCCCAGCATTTT	CASSPRLGNQPQHF
TRBD2	TRBV5-4	once	TRBJ2-7	TGTGCCAGCAGCTTGGCGGGGGTAGCGGGAGGATCCGAGCAGTACTTC	CASSLAGVAGGSEQYF
TRBD1	TRBV7-8	-	TRBJ2-7	TGTGCCAGCAACCCCTCGGACAGGTTTTACGAGCAGTACTTC	CASNPSDRFYEQYF
-	TRBV28	-	TRBJ2-3	TGTGCCAGCAACCCCCCAGGGGCAACAGATACGCAGTATTTT	CASNPPGATDTQYF
-	TRBV25-1	-	TRBJ2-7	TGTGCCAGCAGTGACCCGCGACAGAGATCCTACGAGCAGTACTTC	CASSDPRQRSYEQYF
-	TRBV2	-	TRBJ1-4	TGTGCCAGCAGTGCTCAGGGGTTGAAGGGTGAAAAACTGTTTTTT	CASSAQGLKGEKLFF
-	TRBV7-2	-	TRBJ2-7	TGTGCCAGCAGCTTATATCCCTACGAGCAGTACTTC	CASSLYPYEQYF
-	TRBV4-1	-	TRBJ2-6	TGCGCCAGCAGGTTCGGGGTAACTGGGGCCAACGTCCTGACTTTC	CASRFGVTGANVLTF
TRBD1	TRBV6-2/TRBV6-3	-	TRBJ1-6	TGTGCCAGCAGTCTGAACAGGGGATCTTCACCCCTCCACTTT	CASSLNRGSSPLHF
-	TRBV6-5	-	TRBJ2-7	TGTGCCAGCAGAGCGGACAGCTCCTACGAGCAGTACTTC	CASRADSSYEQYF
-	TRBV18	-	TRBJ2-3	TGTGCCAGCTCACCAAACCAGGGCACAGATACGCAGTATTTT	CASSPNQGTDTQYF
TRBD2	TRBV14	-	TRBJ2-3	TGTGCCAGCAGCCACCACCGTTGGGTAGCGGGGGCCCCCTGGTCAGATACGCAGTATTTT	CASSHHRWVAGAPWSDTQYF
TRBD2	TRBV13	-	TRBJ2-1	TGTGCCAGCAGCTTAGGACTAGCGGGGAATGAGCAGTTCTTC	CASSLGLAGNEQFF
TRBD2	TRBV10-3	-	TRBJ2-5	TGTGCCATCAGTGAGGGACTAGCGGGAGGGGAGACCCAGTACTTC	CAISEGLAGGETQYF